This TCR beta chain comes out of a study of blood T cells in healthy people across ages. The CDR3 runs 15 residues. The V gene's germline CDR1 is MNHNS and CDR2 SASEGT. V dropped 2 bases and J dropped 3 bases, with 11 bases sitting between them. Together with a sample-barcoded 5' primer, a J-beta primer mix was included in a second PCR lasting about 6 to 11 cycles. Any given sample supplied a minimum of 3 million CDR3-containing paired-end reads. TCRdb itself ran the 5' RACE reads through MiXCR, one entry per CDR3 protein. The sample lists some 1,800,000 distinct CDR3 sequences; about two fifths were seen once.

This clonotype was sampled from a human donor in good health. Sequencing input: blood. The rearrangement joins TRBV6-1 to TRBJ2-1; D is possibly TRBD1 or TRBD2 (5 bases each). CDR3 nucleotides: TGTGCCAGCAGTGAAATGAGGGGCCTCTACAATGAGCAGTTCTTC. Amino acids: CASSEMRGLYNEQFF.